These 2 T cell receptor beta chains came from one sample sequenced in a study of early T cells in non-severe SARS-CoV-2 infection. Using its own MiXCR run on the 5' RACE reads, TCRdb lists one record per CDR3 protein. The sample lists just under 30,000 distinct CDR3 sequences, about 4.8% seen once, with approximately 11% in the top ten. Material: whole blood. Receptor source: an adult who was a healthcare worker with PCR-confirmed SARS-CoV-2 infection or an uninfected control (not recorded which).

This clonotype has at least ten counts. The chain is built from TRBV7-9 and TRBJ1-4, with 7 bases identical to TRBD1. CDR3 length: 15 residues. Trimming cost V 2 bases and J 7 bases; bases outside gene matches: 7. Germline CDR1 SEHNR, CDR2 FQNEAQ (reference sequence). The CDR3 DNA reads as TGTGCCAGCAGCTTAACAGGGGCGGGTAGTGAAAAACTGTTTTTT. Protein sequence: CASSLTGAGSEKLFF.

This clonotype was counted between two and nine times. The genes are TRBV11-2 and TRBJ2-4; D is undetermined. The germline gives CDR1 SGHAT, CDR2 FQNNGV. This CDR3 region has 16 residues. V was shortened by 2 bases and J by 4 bases, with 15 bases between the two germline ends. Here the CDR3 reads CASSLLPTEPKNIQYF. The CDR3 DNA is TGTGCCAGCAGCTTATTACCGACGGAGCCGAAAAACATTCAGTACTTC.